Shown below are 26 T cell receptor beta chains from a single sample sequenced in a study of spatial heterogeneity in lung cancer. Study results and limitations: Higher tumor mutation counts went along with higher counts of expanded intratumoral alpha and beta TCRs.

MiXCR was run by TCRdb on the 5' RACE reads, yielding one entry per CDR3 protein. The sample has several thousand distinct CDR3 sequences; roughly an eighth are singletons. As for time point: sample taken at primary tumor resection. Which antigens these TCRs recognize remains unknown. The sequencing used lung tumor tissue, collected at surgery. The receptors shown here come from a male donor with early-stage non-small cell lung cancer.

The chain is built from TRBV5-8 and TRBJ2-1; 12 bases agree with TRBD2. V gave up 4 bases and J gave up 6 bases; unmatched junction bases: 8. Germline V gene data show CDR1 as SGHTS and CDR2 as YDEGEE. The CDR3 consists of 16 residues. The chain's CDR3 is CASSGRTSGNFNEQFF. The CDR3 nucleotides read TGTGCCAGCAGCGGGCGGACTAGCGGGAACTTCAATGAGCAGTTCTTC.

Here the CDR3 DNA reads TGTGCCAGCAGTTTTAGGCCCGGACAGAACATGAACACTGAAGCTTTCTTT. Encoded protein: CASSFRPGQNMNTEAFF. This sequence joins TRBV27 and TRBJ1-1; D is perhaps TRBD1 (6 bases). The V and J ends lost 3 bases and 0 bases respectively, with 17 bases between them. From germline, CDR1 is MNHEY and CDR2 SMNVEV (reference sequence). The CDR3 has 17 residues.

This clonotype is labeled medium-sized. The genes are TRBV28 and TRBJ2-7, with D unresolved. V lost 3 bases and J lost 3, with 9 bases in between. This CDR3 comprises 13 residues. Germline V gene sequence: CDR1 MDHEN, CDR2 SYDVKM. The CDR3 coding sequence is TGTGCCAGCAGTTTGGTCAGCAACTACGAGCAGTACTTC. Translation: CASSLVSNYEQYF.

This clonotype is deemed medium-sized (0.01 to 0.1%). This chain links TRBV20-1 with TRBJ2-5; D is unclear. The germline V and J ends were trimmed by 7 bases and 1 base, with 13 bases remaining between them. Germline assignment: CDR1 DFQATT and CDR2 SNEGSKA (reference sequence). The CDR3 is 13 amino acids. For the CDR3, the DNA is TGCAGTGTTCGGCAGGTTACCCAAGAGACCCAGTACTTC. This gives the protein CSVRQVTQETQYF.

A few counts support this clonotype. The chain has TRBV4-2 and TRBJ1-1; no clear D. The ends were cut back, 1 base at V and 0 bases at J, with 12 bases in the middle. The germline CDR1 and CDR2 sequences are LGHNA and YNFKEQ. This CDR3 is 16 amino acids long. The CDR3 sequence: CASSQVPYTMNTEAFF. The CDR3 DNA sequence: TGTGCCAGCAGCCAAGTCCCCTATACGATGAACACTGAAGCTTTCTTT.

The V call is TRBV28, the J call TRBJ2-1, with D hard to call. The CDR3 runs to 15 residues. The V end lost 5 bases, the J end lost 2 bases, and 13 bases lay between the germline ends. The germline V gene has CDR1 MDHEN and CDR2 SYDVKM. DNA of the CDR3: TGTGCCAGCAGTAACGTGGGTTCCACCTACAATGAGCAGTTCTTC. It is translated as CASSNVGSTYNEQFF.

This clonotype qualifies as medium-sized. The chain carries TRBV6-6 and TRBJ1-4; D is undetermined. With 8 bases removed from V and 0 bases from J, the gap between germline ends came to 16 bases. The germline V gene has CDR1 MNHNY and CDR2 SVGAGI (reference sequence). The length of the CDR3 is 16 residues. The CDR3 nucleotides read TGTGCCAGCGTAAGAGACGGGGAAGCAACTAATGAAAAACTGTTTTTT. Its protein product is CASVRDGEATNEKLFF.

The chain combines TRBV15 with TRBJ2-3; D gene unclear. This CDR3 region has 17 residues. Between the trimmed V and J ends, which lost 3 bases and 4 bases, there was a span of 20 bases. CDR1 and CDR2 (germline): LNHNV, YYDKDF (reference sequence). CDR3 nucleotides: TGTGCCACCAGCAGGTCGCTTGTGGACCCACTGGCAGATACGCAGTATTTT. This translates into CATSRSLVDPLADTQYF.

This clonotype is categorized as medium-sized. The J gene is TRBJ2-7, the V gene TRBV28; 11 bases agree with TRBD1. After removal of 6 bases from V and 1 base from J, the junction contained 5 bases not matched to a gene. The CDR3 is made up of 15 amino acids. CDR1 MDHEN and CDR2 SYDVKM come from the germline V gene. The CDR3 DNA reads as TGTGCCAGCAGAGGACAGGGGGCAGGATCCTACGAGCAGTACTTC. Its protein is CASRGQGAGSYEQYF.

CDR3 residues: CASSLTASGGYEQYF. As DNA, the CDR3 is TGTGCCAGCAGTTTAACAGCTTCCGGGGGATACGAGCAGTACTTC. V usage is TRBV28 and J usage is TRBJ2-7, with D possibly matching TRBD2 (6 bases). CDR3 length: 15 amino acids. Trimming removed 2 bases from V and 4 bases from J, with 15 bases in between. Per the germline V gene, CDR1 is MDHEN and CDR2 is SYDVKM.

This clonotype counts as medium-sized. This rearrangement joins TRBV13 to TRBJ2-5; D is undetermined. This CDR3 contains 14 residues. CDR1 is PRHDT and CDR2 is FYEKMQ in the germline V gene (reference sequence). Trimming took 5 bases from V and 0 from J, leaving 10 bases between them. The CDR3 nucleotides read TGTGCCAGCAGCCTTAGGACCGACCAAGAGACCCAGTACTTC. Its translation: CASSLRTDQETQYF.

This chain joins TRBV2 and TRBJ2-3; D gene uncertain. The germline CDR1 and CDR2 sequences are SNHLY and FYNNEI. Trimming shortened V by 8 bases and J by 6 bases, and 15 bases separated the two germline ends. There are 13 residues in the CDR3. In nucleotides, the CDR3 is TGTGCCAGCGGACCGAGGCTGGGGGATACGCAGTATTTT. Its translation is CASGPRLGDTQYF.

This clonotype showed up just a few times. The chain recombines TRBV3-1 with TRBJ1-5; 8 positions match TRBD1. The CDR3 contains 15 residues. The junction had 7 bases not matched to a gene; V was cut back by 4 bases and J by 5 bases. Germline V gene data show CDR1 as LGHDT and CDR2 as YNNKEL (reference sequence). CDR3 sequence: CASSPTQGAYQPQHF. CDR3 nucleotide sequence: TGTGCCAGCAGCCCTACCCAGGGGGCCTATCAGCCCCAGCATTTT.

The chain links TRBV20-1 to TRBJ2-1; D ambiguous. CDR1 DFQATT and CDR2 SNEGSKA come from the germline V gene (reference sequence). CDR3 length: 11 residues. V was shortened by 5 bases and J by 8 bases, with 10 bases between the two germline ends. The CDR3, as DNA: TGCAGTGCTGTCCGCGCCGATGAGCAGTTCTTC. Translating gives CSAVRADEQFF.

This clonotype was recorded a few times. This chain connects TRBV5-1 to TRBJ2-1; D not certain. There are 13 residues in the CDR3. The germline V gene has CDR1 SGHRS and CDR2 YFSETQ. With 1 base removed from V and 7 bases from J, the gap between germline ends came to 9 bases. CDR3 nucleotide sequence: TGCGCCAGCAGCTTGACCAGACCTAATGAGCAGTTCTTC. As protein: CASSLTRPNEQFF.

The chain recombines TRBV7-9 with TRBJ2-7, with D possibly TRBD2 on 6 matching bases. V was trimmed by 7 bases and J by 4 bases, leaving 14 bases between them. This CDR3 spans 13 amino acids. CDR1 SEHNR and CDR2 FQNEAQ come from the germline V gene (reference sequence). Here the CDR3 reads CASTPGDAYEQYF. The CDR3 DNA reads TGTGCCAGCACTCCGGGAGATGCGTACGAGCAGTACTTC.

This clonotype was observed a few times. The chain couples TRBV6-5 to TRBJ2-3; unclear D gene. Germline V gene data show CDR1 as MNHEY and CDR2 as SVGAGI. This CDR3 is 15 amino acids long. The V end lost 0 bases, the J end lost 3 bases, and 10 bases lay between the germline ends. The CDR3: CASSYSKDHTDTQYF. DNA for the CDR3: TGTGCCAGCAGTTACTCAAAGGACCATACAGATACGCAGTATTTT.

V is TRBV9 and J is TRBJ1-1, with 7 positions matching TRBD1. The V and J ends lost 2 bases and 5 bases, in that order; junction bases with no gene match: 12. Germline loops: CDR1 SGDLS, CDR2 YYNGEE. This CDR3 has 16 residues. This chain's CDR3 is CASSVEGAVLSTEAFF. The DNA for the CDR3 is TGTGCCAGCAGCGTTGAGGGGGCTGTATTAAGTACTGAAGCTTTCTTT.

This chain joins TRBV12-3 or TRBV12-4 and TRBJ2-6, with D perhaps matching TRBD1 (6 bases). The CDR3 length is 15 residues. Trimming pared 6 bases from V and 1 base from J, leaving 10 bases between. CDR3 DNA: TGTGCCAGCAGGGGCAGGGGTTCTGGGGCCAACGTCCTGACTTTC. Protein sequence: CASRGRGSGANVLTF.

By proportion, this clonotype is medium-sized. This chain joins TRBV6-2 or TRBV6-3 and TRBJ1-6, with D hard to call. Germline CDR1 MNHEY, CDR2 SVGEGT. The V gene lost 2 bases and the J gene lost 7 bases, with 6 bases spanning the gap. CDR3 size: 13 residues. The CDR3 is CASSYEANSPLHF. The DNA for the CDR3 is TGTGCCAGCAGTTACGAGGCGAATTCACCCCTCCACTTT.

This clonotype was seen more than once but under ten times. The chain links TRBV9 to TRBJ2-3, with D possibly being TRBD2 (7 bases). Looked up from germline, CDR1 is SGDLS and CDR2 is YYNGEE. The CDR3 has 16 amino acids. V lost 4 bases and J lost 2, with 17 bases in between. The CDR3 region is CASSLEGGAHTDTQYF. The CDR3, as DNA: TGTGCCAGCAGCCTCGAGGGGGGGGCCCACACAGATACGCAGTATTTT.

This clonotype was observed a few times. This sequence joins TRBV7-9 and TRBJ2-5; TRBD1 is a possible D gene (6 bases). The V gene's germline CDR1 is SEHNR and CDR2 FQNEAQ (reference sequence). This CDR3 spans 14 amino acids. Deletions cut 3 bases from V and 4 bases from J, with 12 bases between. The CDR3 sequence: CASSLDSQLETQYF. The CDR3, as DNA: TGTGCCAGCAGCTTGGACAGTCAATTAGAGACCCAGTACTTC.

This clonotype was observed a few times. The genes are TRBV19 and TRBJ2-3; no clear D. The CDR3 spans 15 residues. The germline V and J ends were trimmed by 7 bases and 0 bases, with 14 bases remaining between them. Germline-derived CDR1 and CDR2 are LNHDA and SQIVND (reference sequence). CDR3: CASTPLGPSTDTQYF. The DNA of the CDR3 is TGTGCCAGTACCCCCCTTGGGCCAAGCACAGATACGCAGTATTTT.

In regard to this clonotype: A much larger clone lies one base from this, so it may be a read error. The CDR3 carries no conserved terminal phenylalanine or tryptophan, so it likely arises from a read error. V and J are TRBV11-3 and TRBJ2-1; 9 nucleotides agree with TRBD1. The length of the CDR3 is 15 residues. Trimming at V came to 3 bases and at J to 12 bases, leaving 12 bases not matched to a gene. Germline values: CDR1 SGHNT, CDR2 YENEEA. The DNA for the CDR3 is TGTGCCAGCAGCTTCTGGGACAGGGTACGATCAGGGCAGTTCTTG. Protein: CASSFWDRVRSGQFL.

By share, this clonotype counts as medium-sized. The chain employs TRBV7-9 and TRBJ2-7, with a weak D call TRBD1 (5 bases). The CDR3 contains 15 residues. Trimming removed 4 bases from V and 0 bases from J, with 13 bases in between. The germline V gene encodes CDR1 SEHNR and CDR2 FQNEAQ (reference sequence). CDR3 in DNA: TGTGCCAGCAGCTCGATTCAGGGAAGCTCCTACGAGCAGTACTTC. Protein sequence: CASSSIQGSSYEQYF.

There are a few counts of this clonotype. The DNA is left out, because the CDR3 cannot be placed on it with certainty; the CDR3 is given as TCRdb lists it. CDR3 in amino acids: CASTPASRVITPGSCFF. This chain uses TRBV7-4 with TRBJ2-2; the table's D call TRBD2 went unverified against the DNA. Germline CDR1 reads SGHVT; CDR2 reads SQSDAQ. The CDR3 spans 17 residues, counting both ends.